Here is one T cell receptor (beta chain) with its context. The antigen is undetermined. Clones were sequenced by immunoSEQ multiplex PCR, and TCRdb holds only the in-frame ones, with some missing. In the table there are about 64,000 clones, around 90% of which are singletons. The CDR3 spans 15 residues. From germline, CDR1 is SGHTA and CDR2 FQGNSA. V lost 2 bases and J lost 5, with 15 bases in between. The sample is drawn from a study of T cell responses to AZD1222 COVID-19 vaccine. Study findings and constraints: Baseline serostatus was positive in only a handful of AZD1222 recipients. Females outnumbered males among donors, who were mostly white British; clonal diversity was possibly underestimated. Repertoires in all cases were sampled only once the peak T cell response had passed. The span of vaccine-associated CD4 TCRs extended across spike, with dominance at 160-218 and 743-854.

The specimen was peripheral blood, collected 28 days after the second dose of the MenACWY control vaccine. This rearrangement joins TRBV7-2 to TRBJ2-5, with TRBD2 as a possible D gene (5 bases). The receptor was isolated from an adult who received the MenACWY meningococcal vaccine as a control. The CDR3 sequence: CASSLYPVGGETQYF. The CDR3 DNA reads as TGTGCCAGCAGCTTATATCCCGTGGGCGGGGAGACCCAGTACTTC.